This T cell receptor (beta chain) was obtained from a study of blood T cell repertoires in COVID-19. Authors' data handling: Nucleated cell number was recorded as an estimate derived from reference gene primer amplification. Sequenced by immunoSEQ multiplex PCR; TCRdb stores in-frame clones only, minus some. V, J and clone size are those of that table, while D and trimming were read from the DNA. The table shows fewer than 500,000 clones, with approximately 87% occurring only once. Enrollees, roughly 18 to 90 years old, lived in 25 or so US areas. The CDR3 covers 16 residues. With 0 bases removed from V and 6 bases from J, the gap between germline ends came to 14 bases. Germline V gene data show CDR1 as SGHTA and CDR2 as FQGNSA.

The sequenced sample was PBMCs or T cells enriched from blood (not recorded which). This TCR was sampled from a woman in her twenties or thirties with acute COVID-19. The chain combines TRBV7-2 with TRBJ2-2; D unresolved. Written as DNA, the CDR3 is TGTGCCAGCAGCTTAGCGGGCTCGCATCTGGCCGGGGAGCTGTTTTTT. It specifies CASSLAGSHLAGELFF.